The 7 T cell receptor beta chains below come from one sample, sequenced in a study of human T cells and chemical hapten exposure. TCRdb called the RACE reads again in MiXCR, with one record for every CDR3 protein. Of around 65,000 distinct CDR3 sequences in the sample, about 6% were seen once. Sample time point: healthy volunteer bleed at 6 weeks. Total RNA came from unfractionated whole blood. Sequencing used whole blood. The receptors come from a female donor in good health. Some clones in this sample may be carry-over from other donors' samples.

This clonotype was observed many times. This sequence joins TRBV27 and TRBJ1-3, with D possibly being TRBD1 (6 bases). Germline-derived CDR1 and CDR2 are MNHEY and SMNVEV (reference sequence). The ends were cut back, 2 bases at V and 3 bases at J, with 17 bases in the middle. This CDR3 region has 17 residues. CDR3 DNA: TGTGCCAGCAGTTTAACTTTCCGACAGGATTTTGGAAACACCATATATTTT. Its protein product is CASSLTFRQDFGNTIYF.

The chain is built from TRBV5-4 and TRBJ1-6, with D uncertain. This CDR3 contains 12 residues. V was trimmed by 0 bases and J by 18 bases, leaving 13 bases between them. Germline V gene sequence: CDR1 SGHNT, CDR2 YYREEE (reference sequence). The chain's CDR3 is CASSLGPHGDHF. In DNA form, the CDR3 reads TGTGCCAGCAGCTTGGGGCCTCACGGGGACCACTTT.

V is TRBV20-1 and J is TRBJ2-1; a possible D gene is TRBD2 (6 bases). CDR1 is DFQATT and CDR2 is SNEGSKA in the germline V gene (reference sequence). The CDR3 totals 13 residues. The V end was cut by 3 bases, the J end by 5 bases, with 11 bases between. The CDR3 here is CSARRGSHNEQFF. The CDR3 coding sequence is TGCAGTGCTAGGCGGGGTTCCCACAATGAGCAGTTCTTC.

This clonotype was counted only a few times. This chain uses TRBV7-9 with TRBJ2-3; TRBD2 aligns across 10 bases. CDR3 length: 16 amino acids. The germline gives CDR1 SEHNR, CDR2 FQNEAQ (reference sequence). The J segment lost 2 bases and the V segment lost 5 bases, leaving 7 bases of the junction unmatched. CDR3 sequence (DNA): TGTGCCAGCAGCGTTGGGACTAGCGCCTACACAGATACGCAGTATTTT. Translating it yields CASSVGTSAYTDTQYF.

Many counts were recorded for this clonotype. The chain uses TRBV11-2 and TRBJ2-1; no definite D call. Trimming removed 2 bases at V and 10 bases at J, with 9 bases between. From germline, CDR1 is SGHAT and CDR2 FQNNGV. This CDR3 spans 12 amino acids. CDR3 sequence: CASSLIALEQFF. The CDR3 DNA reads as TGTGCCAGCAGCTTAATAGCCTTAGAGCAGTTCTTC.

There are many counts of this clonotype. This chain uses TRBV20-1 with TRBJ1-1, with 8 bases fitting TRBD1. Germline V gene lookup returns CDR1 DFQATT and CDR2 SNEGSKA (reference sequence). The CDR3 is made up of 15 amino acids. Trimming removed 2 bases from V and 5 bases from J; junction bases left unmatched: 10. For the CDR3, the DNA is TGCAGTGCTAGAAGGCCCGACAGGGGTGGAACTGAAGCTTTCTTT. This encodes CSARRPDRGGTEAFF.

Many counts were recorded for this clonotype. This chain joins TRBV11-1 and TRBJ2-7; possibly TRBD1 for D (5 bases). The CDR3 extends over 12 amino acids. The V end lost 5 bases, the J end lost 6 bases, and 11 bases lay between the germline ends. Germline CDR1 SGHAT, CDR2 FQDESV (reference sequence). CDR3 region: CASSNDRSEQYF. For the CDR3, the DNA is TGTGCCAGCAGCAACGACAGATCCGAGCAGTACTTC.